This T cell receptor (beta chain) comes out of a study of T-cell memory formation after mild COVID-19. Each CDR3 protein gets one entry after TCRdb re-called the 5' RACE reads with MiXCR. The profile covers 470,000 or so distinct CDR3 sequences, with around 25% appearing a single time and approximately 13% taken by the ten largest. This CDR3 has 14 amino acids. The V gene end was trimmed by 6 bases and the J gene end by 1 base; junction bases not matched to a gene: 3. This clonotype was seen more than once but under ten times. This receptor was obtained from an adult woman who had mild COVID-19 (a few samples of this study predate the infection). Cell type and time point are not known. Sequenced input: PBMCs or a T cell subset sorted from them (not recorded which). V gene TRBV12-3 or TRBV12-4 combines with J gene TRBJ2-3; 8 bases map to TRBD1. The CDR3 nucleotides are TGTGCCAGCAGGGGGACAGGACGCACAGATACGCAGTATTTT. It is translated as CASRGTGRTDTQYF.